Following are 28 T cell receptor beta chains from one sample sequenced in a study of T cell clonality in common variable immunodeficiency. TCRdb keeps only in-frame clones here, not all; method: immunoSEQ multiplex PCR. The sample holds tens of thousands of clones, and no clone turns up only once. The sample taken for sequencing was peripheral blood mononuclear cells. The source of these receptors is a person aged 18 to 75 in good health.

This clone occurred many times. The CDR3 end lies 3 residues beyond the end of the read and is filled in from the germline J gene. This chain links TRBV7-3 with TRBJ2-3, with TRBD2 matching 9 bases. CDR1 is SGHTA, CDR2 FQGTGA, per germline. The ends lost 0 bases at V and 4 bases at J; junction bases unmatched: 2. The CDR3 is 15 residues long. The sequenced part of the CDR3 DNA is TGTGCCAGCAGCTTAACTAGCGGGGGACCAGATACG. Translating gives CASSLTSGGPDT. The CDR3 as a whole reads CASSLTSGGPDTQYF.

Ten or more counts support this clone. The read stops 3 residues short of the end of the CDR3; the missing end is completed from the germline J gene. The rearrangement links TRBV6-2 or TRBV6-3 to TRBJ2-1, with TRBD2 matching over 10 bases. CDR3 length: 16 amino acids. In germline, CDR1 is MNHEY, CDR2 SVGEGT. V shed 6 bases and J 7 bases; nucleotides not matched to a gene: 12. Here the CDR3 reads CASSRKREGIGNEQFF. The CDR3 DNA, read in part, is TGTGCCAGCAGCCGGAAGCGGGAGGGGATCGGTAATGAG.

This clone has at least ten counts. From the germline J gene comes the end of the CDR3, since the read stops 3 residues before it. The V and J genes are TRBV7-2 and TRBJ2-7; 9 bases map to TRBD1. Germline CDR1 and CDR2: SGHTA and FQGNSA. With V trimmed by 6 bases and J by 3 bases, 6 bases remained unmatched. There are 14 residues in the CDR3. The sequenced CDR3 bases are TGTGCCAGCAGACAGACAGGGGGTTTCTACGAG. Protein sequence: CASRQTGGFYE. The complete CDR3 protein is CASRQTGGFYEQYF.

The table lists this clone with a few counts. The read halts 3 residues ahead of the CDR3 end, with the missing end drawn from the germline J gene. The chain carries TRBV7-6 and TRBJ1-2; D gene uncertain. Germline V gene lookup returns CDR1 SGHVS and CDR2 FNYEAQ. The CDR3 covers 12 residues. CDR3 in amino acids: CASSAALDTYTF. CDR3 bases read: TGTGCCAGCAGCGCCGCATTAGATACC.

This clone was seen many times. The read gets to within 3 residues of the CDR3 end, and the germline J gene fills in the rest. The chain uses TRBV19 and TRBJ2-1; 11 bases are a match to TRBD2. Germline V gene data show CDR1 as LNHDA and CDR2 as SQIVND (reference sequence). V lost 4 bases to trimming and J lost 9 bases; unmatched junction nucleotides: 11. The CDR3 is 16 amino acids. The CDR3 spells CASSRGTSGTAGEQFF. CDR3 DNA (partial): TGTGCCAGTAGTAGGGGGACTAGCGGAACTGCGGGTGAG.

Many counts were recorded for this clone. The read finishes 3 residues shy of the CDR3 end, and the germline J gene is used to complete it. The chain has TRBV7-2 and TRBJ1-4; D unresolved. Germline lookup yields CDR1 SGHTA and CDR2 FQGNSA. Between the trimmed V and J ends, which lost 1 base and 5 bases, there was a span of 8 bases. The CDR3 has 14 residues. The CDR3: CASSLVAGNEKLFF. The CDR3 bases that were read are TGTGCCAGCAGCTTAGTGGCCGGGAATGAAAAA. The whole variable domain, remainder taken from reference TRBV7-2 and TRBJ1-4, is GAGVSQSPSNKVTEKGKDVELRCDPISGHTALYWYRQSLGQGLEFLIYFQGNSAPDKSGLPSDRFSAERTGGSVSTLTIQRTQQEDSAVYLCASSLVAGNEKLFFGSGTQLSVL.

This clone has a count of ten or more. The observed sequence ends 3 residues before the CDR3 terminus, with the missing tail filled in from the germline J gene. The chain has TRBV30 and TRBJ1-5, with a possible D match to TRBD1 (6 bases). CDR3 length: 13 residues. The germline CDR1 and CDR2 sequences are GTSNPN and SVGIG (reference sequence). The germline V and J ends were trimmed by 4 bases and 6 bases, with 13 bases remaining between them. CDR3: CAWNRERLQPQHF. CDR3 DNA, as far as it was read: TGTGCCTGGAACAGGGAAAGGCTTCAGCCC.

In its sample, this clone was seen many times. The observed sequence ends 3 residues before the CDR3 terminus, with the missing tail filled in from the germline J gene. This sequence joins TRBV6-1 and TRBJ1-1; D is undetermined. With 2 bases removed from V and 4 bases from J, the gap between germline ends came to 8 bases. CDR1 and CDR2 (germline): MNHNS, SASEGT. The CDR3 has 13 amino acids. CDR3 DNA (partial): TGTGCCAGCAGTGAACCAGGTTTCACTGAA. Translated: CASSEPGFTE. The whole CDR3 region reads CASSEPGFTEAFF.

The table lists this clone with a few counts. The read ends 3 residues before the CDR3 terminus; that terminus is restored from the germline J gene. The chain carries TRBV5-1 and TRBJ2-3; 7 bases match TRBD1. There are 16 residues in the CDR3. Trimming removed 6 bases from V and 1 base from J; junction bases left unmatched: 11. The germline CDR1 and CDR2 sequences are SGHRS and YFSETQ. CDR3: CASTRGFGSGTDTQYF. CDR3 DNA, as far as it was read: TGCGCCAGCACCAGGGGGTTTGGGTCGGGCACAGATACG.

This clone was seen at least ten times. The read ends 3 residues shy of where the CDR3 ends; the end is completed using the germline J gene. The V and J genes are TRBV6-2 or TRBV6-3 and TRBJ2-1; 9 bases match TRBD2. From germline, CDR1 is MNHEY and CDR2 SVGEGT. The CDR3 runs 16 residues. Trimming cost V 4 bases and J 9 bases; bases outside gene matches: 13. The CDR3 is CASSFHTSGLVGEQFF. The sequenced CDR3 bases are TGTGCCAGCAGTTTCCACACTAGCGGGCTAGTCGGTGAG.

This clone was recorded at least ten times. The DNA ends 3 residues before the CDR3 does, and the rest of the CDR3 is filled in from the germline J gene. V is TRBV5-4 and J is TRBJ1-2; a possible D gene is TRBD1 (6 bases). The CDR3 length is 15 residues. CDR1 is SGHNT and CDR2 is YYREEE in the germline V gene (reference sequence). The V end lost 4 bases, the J end lost 4 bases, and 17 bases lay between the germline ends. The sequenced part of the CDR3 DNA is TGTGCCAGCAGCGGTGACAGGACCAACGGCTATGGC. Its translation is CASSGDRTNGYG. Given in full, the CDR3 is CASSGDRTNGYGYTF.

In its sample, this clone was seen many times. The chain's CDR3 is CASSSTSREGSFEQYF. The CDR3 bases that were read are TGTGCCAGCAGCTCGACTAGTCGGGAGGGCTCATTCGAG. The rearrangement joins TRBV13 to TRBJ2-7, with TRBD2 identical over 8 bases. The read falls 3 residues short of the CDR3 end, and the missing part is taken from the germline J gene. Looked up from germline, CDR1 is PRHDT and CDR2 is FYEKMQ (reference sequence). Losses at the gene ends were 4 bases for V and 6 bases for J; bases not matched to a gene: 14. The CDR3 totals 16 residues.

At least ten counts were recorded for this clone. The read comes to an end 3 residues before the CDR3 does, leaving the germline J gene to fill in the end. The V and J genes are TRBV30 and TRBJ2-3; 8 nucleotides line up with TRBD1. Germline values: CDR1 GTSNPN, CDR2 SVGIG (reference sequence). The CDR3 runs to 14 residues. J was trimmed by 0 bases and V by 4 bases; bases with no gene match: 3. The sequenced part of the CDR3 DNA is TGTGCCTGGACTGGACAGGGAAGCACAGATACG. This translates into CAWTGQGSTDT. Given in full, the CDR3 is CAWTGQGSTDTQYF.

This clone was seen repeatedly, ten times or more. The read ends 3 residues shy of where the CDR3 ends; the end is completed using the germline J gene. The rearrangement joins TRBV7-8 to TRBJ2-1, with TRBD2 identical over 9 bases. The trim removed 2 bases at V and 5 bases at J, leaving 4 bases unmatched. CDR3 length: 15 residues. The germline V gene encodes CDR1 SGHVS and CDR2 FQNEAQ. The CDR3 DNA, read in part, is TGTGCCAGCAGCTTAAGGGTAGCGGGAGACAATGAG. Protein: CASSLRVAGDNE. In full, the CDR3 is CASSLRVAGDNEQFF. The full variable domain, in which reference TRBV7-8 and TRBJ2-1 provide the parts outside the CDR3, is GAGVSQSPRYKVAKRGQDVALRCDPISGHVSLFWYQQALGQGPEFLTYFQNEAQLDKSGLPSDRFFAERPEGSVSTLKIQRTQQEDSAVYLCASSLRVAGDNEQFFGPGTRLTVL.

In regard to this clone: The read falls 3 residues short of the CDR3 end, and the missing part is taken from the germline J gene. The V and J genes are TRBV19 and TRBJ1-5, with 8 bases fitting TRBD1. After removal of 7 bases from V and 4 bases from J, the junction contained 9 bases not matched to a gene. Per the germline V gene, CDR1 is LNHDA and CDR2 is SQIVND (reference sequence). There are 15 residues in the CDR3. Incomplete CDR3 DNA: TGTGCCAGTACAAGGACAGGGTGGTTGAATCAGCCC. Its translation: CASTRTGWLNQP. The full CDR3 reads CASTRTGWLNQPQHF.

The table lists this clone with many counts. Read data end 3 residues before the CDR3 end; the end is taken from the germline J gene. This chain joins TRBV4-1 and TRBJ2-7; TRBD1 matches at 7 bases. CDR3 length: 16 amino acids. The junction had 10 bases not matched to a gene; V was cut back by 3 bases and J by 2 bases. Per the germline V gene, CDR1 is MGHRA and CDR2 is YSYEKL. Incomplete CDR3 DNA: TGCGCCAGCAGCCACCCAGGACAGGTAAAGACCTACGAG. Translating it yields CASSHPGQVKTYE. The full CDR3 is CASSHPGQVKTYEQYF.

This clone appeared many times. The sequence runs out 3 residues before the end of the CDR3; the remainder is reconstructed from the germline J gene. The chain employs TRBV12-3 or TRBV12-4 and TRBJ1-2, with 7 bases that match TRBD1. V lost 6 bases, J lost 4 bases, and 5 bases stayed unmatched. The CDR3 has 13 residues. The CDR3 bases that were read are TGTGCCAGCAGCGACAGGGTCATCTATGGC. This codes for CASSDRVIYG. The complete CDR3 sequence is CASSDRVIYGYTF.

This clone was detected many times. The read terminates 3 residues before the CDR3 end, so the remaining end is supplied by the germline J gene. V gene TRBV2 combines with J gene TRBJ2-7; 10 bases match TRBD1. V was clipped by 6 bases and J by 2 bases; unmatched bases: 7. CDR1 and CDR2 from the germline V gene are SNHLY and FYNNEI. The CDR3 length is 15 residues. CDR3 DNA, as far as it was read: TGTGCCAGCAGGGGGGAAGGACAGGGGGCCTACGAG. This codes for CASRGEGQGAYE. The whole CDR3 protein reads CASRGEGQGAYEQYF.

On this clone itself: The sequenced fragment ends 3 residues before the CDR3 boundary, so the rest is inferred from the germline J gene. The V gene is TRBV7-9, the J gene TRBJ1-2; 8 bases map to TRBD1. Germline assignment: CDR1 SEHNR and CDR2 FQNEAQ (reference sequence). The CDR3 runs 15 residues. Here the CDR3 reads CASSTRDRLSYDYTF. CDR3 DNA (partial): TGTGCCAGCAGCACCCGGGACAGGCTCTCCTACGAC.

This clone was recorded at least ten times. Read coverage stops 3 residues before the CDR3 terminus; the germline J gene supplies the remainder. The rearrangement uses TRBV30 and TRBJ1-2, with 8 bases lining up with TRBD1. The germline V gene encodes CDR1 GTSNPN and CDR2 SVGIG (reference sequence). CDR3 size: 18 residues. J was trimmed by 7 bases and V by 3 bases; bases with no gene match: 22. The CDR3 sequence: CAWRDPFWGQGAEFGYTF. The sequenced CDR3 bases are TGTGCCTGGAGAGATCCCTTTTGGGGGCAGGGGGCCGAGTTTGGC.

This clone has just a few counts. The read stops 3 residues short of the end of the CDR3; the missing end is completed from the germline J gene. The chain uses TRBV6-2 or TRBV6-3 and TRBJ1-5; D possibly corresponds to TRBD1 (5 bases). The V gene lost 11 bases and the J gene lost 2 bases, with 10 bases spanning the gap. Germline V gene lookup returns CDR1 MNHEY and CDR2 SVGEGT. The CDR3 consists of 12 residues. The CDR3 is CAGGIGNQPQHF. The DNA read from the CDR3 is TGTGCCGGGGGGATTGGCAATCAGCCC.

The table lists this clone with a few counts. The CDR3 extends 3 residues past the end of the read, so its final part is completed from the germline J gene. The chain links TRBV11-2 to TRBJ1-2; a weak D match, TRBD1 (6 bases). In germline, CDR1 is SGHAT, CDR2 FQNNGV. Trimming cost V 1 base and J 4 bases, with 13 bases left between them. The CDR3 length is 15 residues. CDR3: CASSLVPGASYGYTF. The covered CDR3 bases are TGTGCCAGCAGCTTAGTACCAGGGGCCTCCTATGGC.

This clone was seen ten or more times. The CDR3 end falls 3 residues outside the read, so it is completed with the germline J gene. This chain links TRBV5-1 with TRBJ2-1; the match to TRBD2 covers 14 bases. Germline loops: CDR1 SGHRS, CDR2 YFSETQ. The CDR3 spans 16 residues. Losses at the gene ends were 4 bases for V and 7 bases for J; bases not matched to a gene: 7. CDR3 sequence reads: CASSLATSGGVNEQFF. CDR3 DNA (partial): TGCGCCAGCAGCCTTGCGACTAGCGGGGGGGTGAATGAG. Full variable domain (rest looked up from reference TRBV5-1 and TRBJ2-1): KAGVTQTPRYLIKTRGQQVTLSCSPISGHRSVSWYQQTPGQGLQFLFEYFSETQRNKGNFPGRFSGRQFSNSRSEMNVSTLELGDSALYLCASSLATSGGVNEQFFGPGTRLTVL.

This clone was observed many times. The CDR3 spells CASRRNRAANTEAFF. The sequenced part of the CDR3 DNA is TGTGCCAGTAGGCGAAACAGGGCCGCAAACACTGAA. This sequence joins TRBV19 and TRBJ1-1; tentative D call: TRBD1 (6 bases). Read coverage stops 3 residues before the CDR3 terminus; the germline J gene supplies the remainder. Germline V lookup: CDR1 LNHDA, CDR2 SQIVND (reference sequence). Trimming pared 6 bases from V and 2 bases from J, leaving 16 bases between. The CDR3 sequence is 15 residues long.

Points on this clone: The missing CDR3 end, 3 residues past where the read stops, is filled in from the germline J gene. This chain uses TRBV18 with TRBJ1-6; 9 bases match TRBD1. This CDR3 has 16 residues. Trimming removed 3 bases from V and 9 bases from J; junction bases left unmatched: 9. The germline V gene encodes CDR1 KGHSH and CDR2 LQKENI. The CDR3 DNA, read in part, is TGTGCCAGCTCACCCAAAATAGGGACAGGGTTTTCACCC. It codes for CASSPKIGTGFSP. The entire CDR3 reads CASSPKIGTGFSPLHF.

This clone was found a few times. A junction end diverges from the germline sequence, so it may reflect a read error. From the germline J gene comes the end of the CDR3, since the read stops 3 residues before it. This sample also contains other DNA sequences that code for the same CDR3. This chain connects TRBV7-2 to TRBJ1-3; 7 bases line up with TRBD1. The CDR3 extends over 13 amino acids. CDR1 SGHTA and CDR2 FQGNSA come from the germline V gene. The CDR3 loop reads CASSSGQQNTIYF. Partial CDR3 DNA: TGTGCCAGCAGCTCGGGACAGCAAAACACG. The whole variable domain, remainder taken from reference TRBV7-2 and TRBJ1-3, is GAGVSQSPSNKVTEKGKDVELRCDPISGHTALYWYRQSLGQGLEFLIYFQGNSAPDKSGLPSDRFSAERTGGSVSTLTIQRTQQEDSAVYLCASSSGQQNTIYFGEGSWLTVV.

This clone was recorded many times. The sequence runs out 3 residues before the end of the CDR3; the remainder is reconstructed from the germline J gene. V is TRBV5-1 and J is TRBJ1-4; 8 nucleotides line up with TRBD1. This CDR3 has 16 residues. Germline V CDR1 and CDR2: SGHRS, YFSETQ. V was clipped by 4 bases and J by 7 bases; unmatched bases: 12. The CDR3 DNA, read in part, is TGCGCCAGCAGCCCGGGGACAGGAAGGTCGGGTGAAAAA. It codes for CASSPGTGRSGEK. The full CDR3 protein reads CASSPGTGRSGEKLFF.

This clone was detected many times. The CDR3 end falls 3 residues outside the read, so it is completed with the germline J gene. The J gene is TRBJ2-5, the V gene TRBV6-2 or TRBV6-3; 7 bases align to TRBD1. Germline CDR1 reads MNHEY; CDR2 reads SVGEGT. The CDR3 sequence is 14 residues long. V shed 6 bases and J 2 bases; nucleotides not matched to a gene: 6. CDR3: CASRKGTEQETQYF. The part of the CDR3 DNA that was read is TGTGCCAGCAGAAAAGGGACAGAACAAGAGACC.